This T cell receptor (beta chain) emerged from a study of cytomegalovirus exposure and HLA in healthy donors. The PCR used 60 Vbeta and 13 Jbeta primers. The repertoire was sequenced with immunoSEQ multiplex PCR; TCRdb's copy has only in-frame clones and lacks some. This sample carries approximately 120,000 clones, with 2.2% going to the ten biggest clones. CDR1 and CDR2 (germline): MNHEY, SVGAGI. The junction had 5 bases not matched to a gene; V was cut back by 2 bases and J by 4 bases. The length of the CDR3 is 16 residues. V and J are TRBV6-5 and TRBJ2-2; TRBD2 matches 9 bases. Specimen: PBMCs. The source of this sequence is a man in his forties in good health and CMV-seronegative. The CDR3 protein is CASSYGGGRATGELFF. The CDR3 coding sequence is TGTGCCAGCAGTTACGGCGGCGGGAGGGCCACCGGGGAGCTGTTTTTT.